Below, 29 T cell receptor beta chains from the same sample are listed, as sequenced in a study of shared clonotypes between healthy human individuals. TCRdb's copy holds only in-frame clones and misses some; the assay was immunoSEQ multiplex PCR. The table has about 2.1 million clones, under 95% seen once. Naive CD8 cells comprised CD45RO-negative, CCR7-positively selected cells, excluding terminally differentiated effector memory CD45RA+ cells. Sequencing was done on a sample of naive CD8+ T cells from PBMCs. Receptors were obtained from a man between 18 and 35 years old in good health. Some clones in this sample may be carry-over from other donors' samples.

The chain combines TRBV18 with TRBJ2-7, with 10 bases identical to TRBD2. Trimming took 0 bases from V and 6 from J; bases not matched to a gene: 11. Germline-derived CDR1 and CDR2 are KGHSH and LQKENI. The CDR3 has 17 residues. CDR3 amino acids: CASSPPGPLAGISEQYF. The CDR3 DNA is TGTGCCAGCTCACCACCAGGTCCACTAGCGGGAATCTCCGAGCAGTACTTC.

This clone was picked up a small number of times. The V call is TRBV5-1, the J call TRBJ1-1; D is unresolved. The CDR3 sequence is 13 residues long. V lost 8 bases, J lost 6 bases, and 17 bases lay in between. CDR1 is SGHRS and CDR2 is YFSETQ in the germline V gene. DNA for the CDR3: TGCGCCAGTAGACAAACGCTGGAGCCTGAAGCTTTCTTT. Its translation is CASRQTLEPEAFF. Looking up the rest from reference TRBV5-1 and TRBJ1-1 gives the full variable domain: KAGVTQTPRYLIKTRGQQVTLSCSPISGHRSVSWYQQTPGQGLQFLFEYFSETQRNKGNFPGRFSGRQFSNSRSEMNVSTLELGDSALYLCASRQTLEPEAFFGQGTRLTVV.

The rearrangement joins TRBV27 to TRBJ2-1; D possibly corresponds to TRBD2 (6 bases). Germline CDR1 and CDR2: MNHEY and SMNVEV (reference sequence). V lost 7 bases and J lost 0, with 13 bases in between. CDR3 length: 15 amino acids. CDR3 loop: CASTPGGASYNEQFF. CDR3 sequence (DNA): TGTGCCAGCACCCCCGGAGGGGCCTCCTACAATGAGCAGTTCTTC.

The chain employs TRBV7-9 and TRBJ2-3, with TRBD2 matching 11 bases. The length of the CDR3 is 13 residues. Germline-derived CDR1 and CDR2 are SEHNR and FQNEAQ (reference sequence). After removal of 5 bases from V and 6 bases from J, the junction contained 1 base not matched to a gene. The CDR3 loop reads CASSRTSGDTQYF. Here the CDR3 DNA reads TGTGCCAGCAGCCGGACTAGCGGGGATACGCAGTATTTT.

Concerning this clone itself: Germline is not matched at one junction end, which may reflect a read error. The genes are TRBV28 and TRBJ2-2; 11 bases are a match to TRBD1. Germline CDR1 and CDR2: MDHEN and SYDVKM. The length of the CDR3 is 12 residues. CDR3 sequence (DNA): TGTGCCAGCAGTTTAGGGACAGGGGGGCTGTTTTTT. This gives the protein CASSLGTGGLFF.

This chain links TRBV6-5 with TRBJ2-2; TRBD2 might be the D (5 bases). Germline assignment: CDR1 MNHEY and CDR2 SVGAGI. V gave up 0 bases and J gave up 5 bases, with 13 bases separating them. The CDR3 has 16 amino acids. This CDR3 is CASSYSSGSWTGELFF. For the CDR3, the DNA is TGTGCCAGCAGTTACTCCTCGGGGTCGTGGACCGGGGAGCTGTTTTTT.

The chain combines TRBV28 with TRBJ2-2; TRBD2 agrees at 8 bases. This CDR3 comprises 20 residues. CDR1 and CDR2 (germline): MDHEN, SYDVKM. V lost 2 bases to trimming and J lost 2 bases; unmatched junction nucleotides: 16. CDR3 sequence (DNA): TGTGCCAGCAGTTTACCCCTTAGCTTCGGAGCGGGAGTTAACACCGGGGAGCTGTTTTTT. Its protein product is CASSLPLSFGAGVNTGELFF.

This chain uses TRBV27 with TRBJ2-7, with D possibly TRBD1 on 6 matching bases. CDR3 length: 13 amino acids. Trimming pared 2 bases from V and 9 bases from J, leaving 14 bases between. Germline lookup yields CDR1 MNHEY and CDR2 SMNVEV (reference sequence). This chain's CDR3 is CASSLGTPYRQYF. CDR3 bases: TGTGCCAGCAGTTTAGGGACACCTTATAGGCAGTACTTC.

This chain links TRBV7-9 with TRBJ2-2; tentatively, D is TRBD2 (5 bases). Trimming left V 1 base short and J 3 bases short, with 12 bases between. The germline CDR1 and CDR2 sequences are SEHNR and FQNEAQ (reference sequence). This CDR3 region has 16 residues. The CDR3 DNA reads TGTGCCAGCAGCTTAGGAGGACTGGGTCACACCGGGGAGCTGTTTTTT. Its translation: CASSLGGLGHTGELFF.

The rearrangement uses TRBV14 and TRBJ1-2, with 8 positions matching TRBD1. Germline V gives CDR1 SGHDN, CDR2 FVKESK. After removal of 2 bases from V and 2 bases from J, the junction contained 4 bases not matched to a gene. The CDR3 extends over 15 amino acids. The CDR3 region has the DNA TGTGCCAGCAGCCAACCCGGACAGGGAAACTATGGCTACACCTTC. Amino acids: CASSQPGQGNYGYTF.

The rearrangement links TRBV5-1 to TRBJ1-2; tentative D call: TRBD1 (6 bases). CDR3 size: 14 residues. Trimming took 4 bases from V and 8 from J, leaving 18 bases between them. Germline CDR1 SGHRS, CDR2 YFSETQ. CDR3 sequence: CASSPPEGGGGYTF. The DNA of the CDR3 is TGCGCCAGCAGCCCCCCGGAGGGGGGAGGGGGCTACACCTTC.

This clone was seen once. V and J are TRBV9 and TRBJ1-2; tentative D call: TRBD1 (5 bases). This CDR3 has 15 residues. Trimming removed 4 bases at V and 5 bases at J, with 18 bases between. CDR1 and CDR2 (germline): SGDLS, YYNGEE. The CDR3 protein is CASSQGTSNYYGYTF. The CDR3 DNA follows: TGTGCCAGCAGCCAGGGAACATCGAACTATTATGGCTACACCTTC.

V usage is TRBV19 and J usage is TRBJ2-1; 8 bases map to TRBD2. The germline V gene encodes CDR1 LNHDA and CDR2 SQIVND (reference sequence). The junction had 9 bases not matched to a gene; V was cut back by 3 bases and J by 2 bases. This CDR3 is built from 17 residues. This CDR3 is CASSIAGGRTAYNEQFF. Here the CDR3 DNA reads TGTGCCAGTAGTATCGCGGGGGGACGGACAGCCTACAATGAGCAGTTCTTC.

Remarks on this clone: At the DNA level, this CDR3 is encoded by other sequences in the same sample as well. The V call is TRBV9, the J call TRBJ2-2; possible D gene TRBD1, 5 bases. V was shortened by 4 bases and J by 5 bases, with 9 bases between the two germline ends. This CDR3 is 13 amino acids long. Germline V gene sequence: CDR1 SGDLS, CDR2 YYNGEE. Here the CDR3 DNA reads TGTGCCAGCAGCCCCCAGGGAACCGGGGAGCTGTTTTTT. The encoded protein is CASSPQGTGELFF.

The chain uses TRBV9 and TRBJ1-2; D may be TRBD1 (5 bases). V was shortened by 4 bases and J by 9 bases, with 13 bases between the two germline ends. The CDR3 contains 12 residues. The germline V gene encodes CDR1 SGDLS and CDR2 YYNGEE. CDR3 bases: TGTGCCAGCAGCCCGGGGGAGGGAAGCTACACCTTC. This sequence encodes CASSPGEGSYTF.

The chain combines TRBV27 with TRBJ2-5; 7 nucleotides align to TRBD1. The junction had 3 bases not matched to a gene; V was cut back by 6 bases and J by 2 bases. The CDR3 has 13 amino acids. Germline V gives CDR1 MNHEY, CDR2 SMNVEV (reference sequence). The chain's CDR3 is CASRRRGQETQYF. DNA for the CDR3: TGTGCCAGCAGGCGCAGGGGGCAAGAGACCCAGTACTTC.

This clone was seen just once. The V gene is TRBV9, the J gene TRBJ2-3; no firm D call. The germline CDR1 and CDR2 sequences are SGDLS and YYNGEE. Deletions cut 2 bases from V and 0 bases from J, with 13 bases between. The CDR3 covers 16 residues. The CDR3 protein is CASSVGPRGSTDTQYF. In DNA, the CDR3 is TGTGCCAGCAGCGTTGGCCCTCGAGGCAGCACAGATACGCAGTATTTT.

The J gene is TRBJ1-2, the V gene TRBV6-5, with 8 bases matching TRBD1. The V gene's germline CDR1 is MNHEY and CDR2 SVGAGI. The CDR3 extends over 15 amino acids. J gave up 4 bases and V 4 bases, and 8 bases lay outside the gene matches. CDR3 residues: CASSFHRGEGYGYTF. CDR3 nucleotides: TGTGCCAGCAGTTTCCACAGGGGGGAGGGCTATGGCTACACCTTC.

The genes are TRBV7-2 and TRBJ2-2; D might be TRBD1 (6 bases). The CDR3 has 16 amino acids. The V end lost 7 bases, the J end lost 4 bases, and 19 bases lay between the germline ends. CDR1 is SGHTA and CDR2 is FQGNSA in the germline V gene. The CDR3 reads CASNQWGQGFTGELFF. The CDR3 region has the DNA TGTGCCAGCAATCAATGGGGTCAGGGGTTCACCGGGGAGCTGTTTTTT.

Notes on this clone: This sample includes further DNA sequences coding for the same CDR3. V gene TRBV27 combines with J gene TRBJ2-3; D is possibly TRBD2 (5 bases). The CDR3 runs 13 residues. Germline loops: CDR1 MNHEY, CDR2 SMNVEV (reference sequence). V lost 3 bases, J lost 3 bases, and 7 bases lay in between. CDR3 nucleotides: TGTGCCAGCAGTTTGGTAGCGACAGATACGCAGTATTTT. Its protein is CASSLVATDTQYF.

The chain uses TRBV7-2 and TRBJ2-7, with 16 positions matching TRBD2. The germline V gene encodes CDR1 SGHTA and CDR2 FQGNSA. V shed 3 bases, J shed 2 bases, and the junction held 7 bases outside the gene matches. This CDR3 is built from 18 residues. CDR3 sequence (DNA): TGTGCCAGCAGCTTGGGACTAGCGGGAGGGCCCTCGGCCTACGAGCAGTACTTC. It translates to CASSLGLAGGPSAYEQYF.

The V call is TRBV15, the J call TRBJ1-4, with no clear D. This CDR3 is built from 16 residues. Germline lookup yields CDR1 LNHNV and CDR2 YYDKDF (reference sequence). V dropped 0 bases and J dropped 5 bases, with 13 bases sitting between them. The CDR3 region is CATSRDHDGLNEKLFF. Written as DNA, the CDR3 is TGTGCCACCAGCAGAGATCACGACGGACTGAATGAAAAACTGTTTTTT.

This chain connects TRBV6-5 to TRBJ1-2; D gene ambiguous. Germline CDR1 is MNHEY and CDR2 is SVGAGI. V lost 6 bases and J 2 bases, leaving 10 bases between the germline ends. The CDR3 consists of 13 residues. CDR3 loop: CASRKHPNYGYTF. CDR3 in DNA: TGTGCCAGCAGAAAGCACCCGAACTATGGCTACACCTTC.

The rearrangement links TRBV14 to TRBJ2-7; a weak D match, TRBD2 (5 bases). Germline assignment: CDR1 SGHDN and CDR2 FVKESK. With 7 bases removed from V and 2 bases from J, the gap between germline ends came to 12 bases. The CDR3 is 13 residues long. The CDR3 loop is CASKARGTYEQYF. As DNA, the CDR3 is TGTGCCAGCAAAGCCCGGGGAACCTACGAGCAGTACTTC.

The chain recombines TRBV30 with TRBJ2-7; no reliable D call. The CDR3 contains 13 residues. V lost 0 bases and J 4 bases, leaving 10 bases between the germline ends. CDR1 is GTSNPN and CDR2 is SVGIG in the germline V gene (reference sequence). In DNA, the CDR3 is TGTGCCTGGAGTGTATACGTGACATACGAGCAGTACTTC. This encodes CAWSVYVTYEQYF.

The chain is built from TRBV9 and TRBJ1-1, with no clear D. The CDR3 is made up of 15 amino acids. Germline V CDR1 and CDR2: SGDLS, YYNGEE. The V and J ends lost 0 bases and 0 bases respectively, with 9 bases between them. In DNA, the CDR3 is TGTGCCAGCAGCGTAGAACTGGGTTTGAACACTGAAGCTTTCTTT. As protein: CASSVELGLNTEAFF.

The chain combines TRBV9 with TRBJ1-4; D is possibly TRBD1 (5 bases). From germline, CDR1 is SGDLS and CDR2 YYNGEE. The CDR3 runs 15 residues. Trimming took 3 bases from V and 5 from J, leaving 14 bases between them. CDR3 sequence reads: CASSAGWAGNEKLFF. CDR3 coding DNA: TGTGCCAGCAGCGCTGGTTGGGCAGGGAATGAAAAACTGTTTTTT.

J is TRBJ2-7 and V is TRBV19; 7 bases map to TRBD2. Losses at the gene ends were 3 bases for V and 0 bases for J; bases not matched to a gene: 8. CDR1 is LNHDA and CDR2 is SQIVND in the germline V gene (reference sequence). The CDR3 sequence is 16 residues long. In DNA form, the CDR3 reads TGTGCCAGTAGTATGGTCCGCGGGAGTAGCTCCTACGAGCAGTACTTC. Translating gives CASSMVRGSSSYEQYF. Full variable domain (remainder filled in from reference TRBV19 and TRBJ2-7): DGGITQSPKYLFRKEGQNVTLSCEQNLNHDAMYWYRQDPGQGLRLIYYSQIVNDFQKGDIAEGYSVSREKKESFPLTVTSAQKNPTAFYLCASSMVRGSSSYEQYFGPGTRLTVT.

The rearrangement joins TRBV23-1 to TRBJ2-7, with D unresolved. TRBV23-1 is an open reading frame whose function is uncertain. V shed 4 bases and J shed 6 bases, with 16 bases lying between them. The CDR3 is 14 amino acids. CDR3: CASSPTRRSSEQYF. The CDR3 nucleotides are TGCGCCAGCAGTCCGACCCGACGAAGCTCCGAGCAGTACTTC.